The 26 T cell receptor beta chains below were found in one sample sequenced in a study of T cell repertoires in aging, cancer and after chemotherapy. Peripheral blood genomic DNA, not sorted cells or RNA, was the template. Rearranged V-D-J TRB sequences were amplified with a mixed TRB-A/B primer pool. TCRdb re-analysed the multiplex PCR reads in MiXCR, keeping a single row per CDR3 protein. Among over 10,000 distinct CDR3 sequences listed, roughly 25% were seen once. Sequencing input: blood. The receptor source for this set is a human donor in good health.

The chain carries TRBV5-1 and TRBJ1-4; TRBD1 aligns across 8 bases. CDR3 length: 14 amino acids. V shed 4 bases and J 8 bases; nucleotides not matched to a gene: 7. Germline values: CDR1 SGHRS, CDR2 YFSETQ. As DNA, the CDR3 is TGCGCCAGCAGCCTTGGACAGGGTAGGGAAAAACTGTTTTTT. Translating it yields CASSLGQGREKLFF. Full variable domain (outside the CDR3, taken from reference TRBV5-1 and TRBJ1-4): KAGVTQTPRYLIKTRGQQVTLSCSPISGHRSVSWYQQTPGQGLQFLFEYFSETQRNKGNFPGRFSGRQFSNSRSEMNVSTLELGDSALYLCASSLGQGREKLFFGSGTQLSVL.

CDR3 sequence (DNA): TGTGCCAGCAGTCCGACCGTGCCCCGGCAGTACTTC. Its translation: CASSPTVPRQYF. The V gene is TRBV6-1, the J gene TRBJ2-7; D is undetermined. Per germline, CDR1 MNHNS and CDR2 SASEGT. V dropped 5 bases and J dropped 9 bases, with 14 bases sitting between them. This CDR3 has 12 residues.

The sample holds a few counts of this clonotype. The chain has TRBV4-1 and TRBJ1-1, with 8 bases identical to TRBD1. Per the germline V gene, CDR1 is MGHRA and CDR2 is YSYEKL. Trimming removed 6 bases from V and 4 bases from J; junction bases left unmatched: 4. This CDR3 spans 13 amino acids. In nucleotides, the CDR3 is TGCGCCAGCAGGTACACAGGGGGCACTGAAGCTTTCTTT. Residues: CASRYTGGTEAFF.

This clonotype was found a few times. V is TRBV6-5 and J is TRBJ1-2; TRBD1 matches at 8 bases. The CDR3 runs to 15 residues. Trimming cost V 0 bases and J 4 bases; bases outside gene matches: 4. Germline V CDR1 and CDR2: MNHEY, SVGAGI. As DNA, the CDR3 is TGTGCCAGCAGTTACTCGGGACAGGCGGCCTATGGCTACACCTTC. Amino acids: CASSYSGQAAYGYTF.

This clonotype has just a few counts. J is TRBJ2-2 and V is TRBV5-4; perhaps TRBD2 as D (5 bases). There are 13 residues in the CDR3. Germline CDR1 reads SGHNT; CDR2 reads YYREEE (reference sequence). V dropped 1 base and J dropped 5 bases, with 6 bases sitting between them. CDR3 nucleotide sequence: TGTGCCAGCAGCTTGATAGCGACCGGGGAGCTGTTTTTT. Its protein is CASSLIATGELFF.

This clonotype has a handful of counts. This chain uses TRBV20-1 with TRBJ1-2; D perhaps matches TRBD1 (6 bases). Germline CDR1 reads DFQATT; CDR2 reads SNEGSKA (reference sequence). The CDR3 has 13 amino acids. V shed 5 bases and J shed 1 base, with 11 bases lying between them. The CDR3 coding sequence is TGCAGTGCTCAAGCAGGGGTTAACTATGGCTACACCTTC. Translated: CSAQAGVNYGYTF.

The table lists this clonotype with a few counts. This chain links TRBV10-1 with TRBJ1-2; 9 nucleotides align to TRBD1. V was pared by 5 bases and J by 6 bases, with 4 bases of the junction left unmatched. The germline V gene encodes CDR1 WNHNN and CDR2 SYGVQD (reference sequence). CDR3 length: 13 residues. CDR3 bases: TGCGCCAGCAGTCGAGACAGGGGGGATGGCTACACCTTC. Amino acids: CASSRDRGDGYTF.

Here the CDR3 reads CASSRYGYTF. DNA for the CDR3: TGCGCCAGCAGTAGGTATGGCTACACCTTC. The gene calls are TRBV10-1 and TRBJ1-2; D gene ambiguous. The germline V and J ends were trimmed by 5 bases and 5 bases, with 3 bases remaining between them. The CDR3 runs to 10 residues. The V gene's germline CDR1 is WNHNN and CDR2 SYGVQD (reference sequence).

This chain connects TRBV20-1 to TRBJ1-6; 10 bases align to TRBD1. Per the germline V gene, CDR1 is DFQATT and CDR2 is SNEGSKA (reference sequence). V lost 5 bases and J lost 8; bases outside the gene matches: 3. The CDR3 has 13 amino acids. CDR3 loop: CSAWDRGYSPLHF. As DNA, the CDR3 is TGCAGTGCTTGGGACAGGGGTTATTCACCCCTCCACTTT.

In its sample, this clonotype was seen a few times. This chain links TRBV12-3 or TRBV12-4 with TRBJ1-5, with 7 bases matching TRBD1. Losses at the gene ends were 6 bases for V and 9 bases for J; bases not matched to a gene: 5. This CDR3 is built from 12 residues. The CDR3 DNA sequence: TGTGCCAGCAGCCGTGACAGGGCGCCCCAGCATTTT. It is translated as CASSRDRAPQHF.

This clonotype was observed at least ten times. Here the CDR3 reads CASSIRLQGDSYEQYF. The CDR3 region has the DNA TGTGCCAGTAGTATCCGTCTACAGGGGGATTCGTACGAGCAGTACTTC. This chain links TRBV19 with TRBJ2-7; 8 bases match TRBD1. The CDR3 runs 16 residues. Germline CDR1 is LNHDA and CDR2 is SQIVND (reference sequence). Trimming removed 3 bases from V and 4 bases from J; junction bases left unmatched: 11. The full variable domain, with the rest looked up from reference TRBV19 and TRBJ2-7, is DGGITQSPKYLFRKEGQNVTLSCEQNLNHDAMYWYRQDPGQGLRLIYYSQIVNDFQKGDIAEGYSVSREKKESFPLTVTSAQKNPTAFYLCASSIRLQGDSYEQYFGPGTRLTVT.

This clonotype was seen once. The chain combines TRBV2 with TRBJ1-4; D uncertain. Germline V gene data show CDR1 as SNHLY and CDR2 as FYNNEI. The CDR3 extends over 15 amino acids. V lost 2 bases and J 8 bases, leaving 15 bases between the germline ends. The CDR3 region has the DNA TGTGCCAGCAGTGAACAGATCAGTCCGCGAGAAAAACTGTTTTTT. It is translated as CASSEQISPREKLFF. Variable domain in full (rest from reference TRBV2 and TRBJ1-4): EPEVTQTPSHQVTQMGQEVILRCVPISNHLYFYWYRQILGQKVEFLVSFYNNEISEKSEIFDDQFSVERPDGSNFTLKIRSTKLEDSAMYFCASSEQISPREKLFFGSGTQLSVL.

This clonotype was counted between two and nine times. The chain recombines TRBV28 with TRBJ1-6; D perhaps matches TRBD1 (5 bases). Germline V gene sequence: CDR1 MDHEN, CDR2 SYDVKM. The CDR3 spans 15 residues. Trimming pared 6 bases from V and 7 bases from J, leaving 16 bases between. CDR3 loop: CASRTQEGLNSPLHF. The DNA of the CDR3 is TGTGCCAGCAGAACACAGGAAGGGTTAAATTCACCCCTCCACTTT.

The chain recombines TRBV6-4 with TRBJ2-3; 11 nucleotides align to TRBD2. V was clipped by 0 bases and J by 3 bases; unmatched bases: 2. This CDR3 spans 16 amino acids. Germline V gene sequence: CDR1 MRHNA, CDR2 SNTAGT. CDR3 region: CASSDSASGGTDTQYF. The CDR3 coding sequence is TGTGCCAGCAGTGACTCAGCTAGCGGGGGGACAGATACGCAGTATTTT.

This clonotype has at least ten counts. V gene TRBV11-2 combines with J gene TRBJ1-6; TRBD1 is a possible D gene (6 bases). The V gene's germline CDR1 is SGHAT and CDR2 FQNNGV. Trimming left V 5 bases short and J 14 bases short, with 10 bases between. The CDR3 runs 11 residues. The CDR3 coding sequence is TGTGCCAGCAGCCAAAGGGGGTCCCTCCACTTT. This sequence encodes CASSQRGSLHF.

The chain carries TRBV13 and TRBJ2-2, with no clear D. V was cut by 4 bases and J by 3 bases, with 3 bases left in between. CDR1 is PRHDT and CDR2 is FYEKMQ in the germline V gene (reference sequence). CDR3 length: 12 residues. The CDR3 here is CASSSDTGELFF. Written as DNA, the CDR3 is TGTGCCAGCAGCTCAGACACCGGGGAGCTGTTTTTT.

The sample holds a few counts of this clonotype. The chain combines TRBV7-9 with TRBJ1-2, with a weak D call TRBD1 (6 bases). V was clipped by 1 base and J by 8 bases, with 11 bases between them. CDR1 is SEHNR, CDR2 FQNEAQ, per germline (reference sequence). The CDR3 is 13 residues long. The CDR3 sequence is CASSLESGDGYTF. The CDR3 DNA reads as TGTGCCAGCAGCTTAGAATCAGGGGACGGCTACACCTTC.

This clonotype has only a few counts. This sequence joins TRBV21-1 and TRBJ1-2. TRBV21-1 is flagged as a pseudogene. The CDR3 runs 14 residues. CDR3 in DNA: TGTGCCAGCAGGGGACGTAGAGCTAACTATGGCTACACCTTC. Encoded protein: CASRGRRANYGYTF.

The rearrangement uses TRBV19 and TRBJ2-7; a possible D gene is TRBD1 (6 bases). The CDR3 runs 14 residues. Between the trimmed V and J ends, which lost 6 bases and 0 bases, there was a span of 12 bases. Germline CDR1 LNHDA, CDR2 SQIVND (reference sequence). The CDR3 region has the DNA TGTGCCAGTAGGCTCACAGGGAGCTCCTACGAGCAGTACTTC. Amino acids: CASRLTGSSYEQYF.

DNA for the CDR3: TGTGCCAGCAGCTTGGGGCAGGGGAGGCCCGGGTACGAGCAGTACTTC. Amino acid sequence: CASSLGQGRPGYEQYF. This chain links TRBV5-4 with TRBJ2-7, with D perhaps being TRBD1 or TRBD2 (6 bases each). Trimming took 0 bases from V and 4 from J, leaving 17 bases between them. The CDR3 has 16 residues. CDR1 and CDR2 (germline): SGHNT, YYREEE (reference sequence).

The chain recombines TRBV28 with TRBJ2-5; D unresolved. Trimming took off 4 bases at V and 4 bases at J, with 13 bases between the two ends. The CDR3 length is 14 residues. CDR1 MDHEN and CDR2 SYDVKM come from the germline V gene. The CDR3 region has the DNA TGTGCCAGCAGTTCTGGTTCTTTAATAGAGACCCAGTACTTC. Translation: CASSSGSLIETQYF.

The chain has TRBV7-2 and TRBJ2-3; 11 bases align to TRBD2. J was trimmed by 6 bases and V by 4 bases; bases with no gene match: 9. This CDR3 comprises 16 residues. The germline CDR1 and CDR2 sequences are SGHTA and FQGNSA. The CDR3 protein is CASSSASGGSSDTQYF. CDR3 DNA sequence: TGTGCCAGCAGCTCCGCTAGCGGGGGGTCGTCCGATACGCAGTATTTT.

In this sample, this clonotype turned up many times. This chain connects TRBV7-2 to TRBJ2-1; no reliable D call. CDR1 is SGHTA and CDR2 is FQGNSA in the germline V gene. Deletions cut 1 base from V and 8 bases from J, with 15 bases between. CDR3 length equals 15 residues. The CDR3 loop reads CASSLGRFRSHEQFF. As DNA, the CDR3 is TGTGCCAGCAGCTTAGGGCGGTTTCGTTCCCATGAGCAGTTCTTC.

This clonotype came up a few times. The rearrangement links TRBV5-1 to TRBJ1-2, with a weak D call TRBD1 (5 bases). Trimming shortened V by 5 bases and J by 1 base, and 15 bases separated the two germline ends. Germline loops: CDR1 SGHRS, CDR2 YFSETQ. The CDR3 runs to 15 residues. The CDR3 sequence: CASSSGHPDNYGYTF. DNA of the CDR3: TGCGCCAGCAGTAGCGGACACCCTGATAACTATGGCTACACCTTC.

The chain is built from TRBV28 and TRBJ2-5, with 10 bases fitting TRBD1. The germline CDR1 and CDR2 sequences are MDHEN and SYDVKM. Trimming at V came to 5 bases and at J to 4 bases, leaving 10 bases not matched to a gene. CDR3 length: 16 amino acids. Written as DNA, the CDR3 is TGTGCCAGCAGTCTTATTGGGTGGACAGGGGGAGAGACCCAGTACTTC. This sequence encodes CASSLIGWTGGETQYF.

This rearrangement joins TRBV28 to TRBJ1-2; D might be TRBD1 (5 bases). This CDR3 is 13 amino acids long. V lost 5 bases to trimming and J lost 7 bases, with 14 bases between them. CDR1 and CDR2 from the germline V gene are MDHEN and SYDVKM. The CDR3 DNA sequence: TGTGCCAGCAGTCTACCAGGGTTAAGTGGCTACACCTTC. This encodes CASSLPGLSGYTF.